A selection of T cell receptor beta chains follows, all from one sample in a study of blood T cell repertoires in COVID-19. Only in-frame clones appear in the TCRdb table, and some are missing; sequencing was by immunoSEQ multiplex PCR. This sample has about 190,000 clones, with 70% to 85% found just once. Sequenced: PBMCs or T cells enriched from blood (not recorded which). The source is a woman aged 25 to 39 who had recovered from COVID-19. The CDR3 runs from the conserved cysteine through the conserved F or W. D genes are given only for firm matches. Clone size is not always given. Where it is, it says once, few, many or a class for expanded clones.

clone size	D gene	V gene	J gene	CDR3 protein	CDR3 DNA
-	-	TRBV20-1	TRBJ1-1	CSARQQGTAFF	TGCAGTGCTAGACAACAGGGTACAGCTTTCTTT
-	TRBD1	TRBV27	TRBJ1-5	CASRHTGTGQPQHF	TGTGCCAGCAGGCACACAGGGACAGGGCAGCCCCAGCATTTT
-	-	TRBV28	TRBJ1-1	CASSLDRVNTEAFF	TGTGCCAGCAGTTTGGACAGAGTTAACACTGAAGCTTTCTTT
few	-	TRBV28	TRBJ1-2	CASRGGPRVERGYTF	TGTGCCAGCAGGGGAGGGCCCAGGGTCGAGAGGGGCTACACCTTC
-	-	TRBV19	TRBJ1-1	CASSIAQGWTEAFF	TGTGCCAGTAGTATAGCGCAGGGCTGGACTGAAGCTTTCTTT
-	-	TRBV24-1	TRBJ1-5	CATGGDTDSNQPQHF	TGTGCCACCGGGGGGGATACGGATAGCAATCAGCCCCAGCATTTT
-	-	TRBV11-1	TRBJ1-2	CASSPGRTGGYTF	TGTGCCAGCAGCCCCGGACGAACGGGGGGCTACACCTTC
-	TRBD1	TRBV6-5	TRBJ2-5	CASSYQTGGGETQYF	TGTGCCAGCAGCTACCAGACAGGGGGCGGAGAGACCCAGTACTTC
-	-	TRBV4-1	TRBJ1-2	CASSIEHTVSYGYTF	TGCGCCAGCAGCATCGAACATACAGTTTCCTATGGCTACACCTTC
-	-	TRBV30	TRBJ1-3	CAWSPPLSSGNTIYF	TGTGCCTGGAGTCCTCCCCTGAGCTCTGGAAACACCATATATTTT
-	-	TRBV7-3	TRBJ2-2	CASSLGLTGTGELFF	TGTGCCAGCAGCCTAGGACTAACAGGAACCGGGGAGCTGTTTTTT
-	TRBD1	TRBV6-4	TRBJ2-3	CASSDSTGTDTQYF	TGTGCCAGCAGTGACTCGACAGGGACAGATACGCAGTATTTT
few	TRBD1	TRBV19	TRBJ2-7	CASSTWTGSSEQYF	TGTGCCAGTAGTACCTGGACAGGGTCATCCGAGCAGTACTTC
-	-	TRBV5-1	TRBJ1-6	CASSLGVAGNSPLHF	TGCGCCAGCAGCCTGGGGGTAGCGGGGAATTCACCCCTCCACTTT
once	TRBD1	TRBV11-2	TRBJ2-1	CASRMGQGAHNEQFF	TGTGCCAGCAGAATGGGACAGGGCGCCCACAATGAGCAGTTCTTC
-	-	TRBV28	TRBJ2-1	CASSFSRAIGQFF	TGTGCCAGCAGTTTTTCGAGGGCAATCGGTCAGTTCTTC
-	-	TRBV6-5	TRBJ1-1	CASSYYSEAFF	TGTGCCAGCAGTTACTACAGTGAAGCTTTCTTT
-	TRBD2	TRBV7-2	TRBJ2-7	CASSSPSGKAYEQYF	TGTGCCAGCAGCTCTCCTAGCGGGAAGGCCTACGAGCAGTACTTC
once	-	TRBV12-3/TRBV12-4	TRBJ1-2	CASSLGGAYGYTF	TGTGCCAGCAGTTTGGGTGGGGCGTATGGCTACACCTTC
-	-	TRBV16	TRBJ2-3	CASSPSRSLTDTQYF	TGTGCCAGCAGCCCTTCCCGGAGTCTCACAGATACGCAGTATTTT
-	-	TRBV29-1	TRBJ2-5	CSVTGPKETQYF	TGCAGCGTAACAGGCCCCAAAGAGACCCAGTACTTC
-	-	TRBV7-2	TRBJ2-2	CASSYRQNTGELFF	TGTGCCAGCAGCTATCGACAGAACACCGGGGAGCTGTTTTTT
-	-	TRBV28	TRBJ1-1	CASIQGMNTEAFF	TGTGCCAGCATCCAGGGGATGAACACTGAAGCTTTCTTT
-	TRBD2	TRBV7-2	TRBJ2-3	CASSLGTSVDTQYF	TGTGCCAGCAGCTTAGGGACTAGCGTCGATACGCAGTATTTT
-	-	TRBV30	TRBJ1-1	CAWSSVETEAFF	TGTGCCTGGAGTTCAGTTGAAACTGAAGCTTTCTTT
-	-	TRBV9	TRBJ1-2	CASSVAGGSIGGYTF	TGTGCCAGCAGCGTAGCAGGTGGGTCTATCGGCGGCTACACCTTC
-	TRBD2	TRBV10-3	TRBJ2-1	CAISVEAGGLGNEQFF	TGTGCCATCAGTGTCGAAGCGGGAGGGCTCGGGAATGAGCAGTTCTTC
-	TRBD2	TRBV28	TRBJ2-1	CASSPARRGGLNEQFF	TGTGCCAGCAGTCCCGCGAGGCGGGGGGGCCTCAATGAGCAGTTCTTC
-	-	TRBV19	TRBJ1-2	CASSTQSTGGYGYTF	TGTGCCAGTAGTACACAGTCCACCGGTGGCTATGGCTACACCTTC
-	-	TRBV7-2	TRBJ2-7	CASSLARAPEQYF	TGTGCCAGCAGCTTAGCGAGGGCACCCGAGCAGTACTTC
-	TRBD2	TRBV28	TRBJ2-1	CATIAGVRNEQFF	TGTGCCACCATAGCGGGAGTACGTAATGAGCAGTTCTTC
-	-	TRBV9	TRBJ2-3	CASSVLGLDTQYF	TGTGCCAGCAGCGTATTGGGGCTTGATACGCAGTATTTT
-	-	TRBV5-1	TRBJ1-6	CASSFIGGSSPLHF	TGCGCCAGCAGCTTTATAGGAGGAAGTTCACCCCTCCACTTT
-	-	TRBV2	TRBJ2-7	CASSEAWRTLENEQYF	TGTGCCAGCAGTGAAGCATGGAGGACCTTGGAAAACGAGCAGTACTTC
few	TRBD1	TRBV4-1	TRBJ1-2	CASSLGQGGYGYTF	TGCGCCAGCAGCCTGGGACAGGGGGGCTATGGCTACACCTTC
-	-	TRBV27	TRBJ1-2	CASSPLRGNYGYTF	TGTGCCAGCAGTCCCCTTAGAGGAAACTATGGCTACACCTTC
few	TRBD2	TRBV6-5	TRBJ2-1	CASSHGTSKNEQFF	TGTGCCAGCAGTCACGGGACTAGCAAAAATGAGCAGTTCTTC
-	TRBD1	TRBV10-3	TRBJ1-1	CAISEEGGVPEAFF	TGTGCCATCAGTGAAGAAGGGGGCGTCCCTGAAGCTTTCTTT
-	TRBD1	TRBV5-1	TRBJ1-1	CASSSEDRATEAFF	TGCGCCAGCAGCTCCGAAGACAGGGCCACTGAAGCTTTCTTT
-	-	TRBV24-1	TRBJ2-3	CATSAEGSTDTQYF	TGTGCCACCAGTGCGGAGGGGAGCACAGATACGCAGTATTTT
-	TRBD2	TRBV19	TRBJ2-1	CASSILAGGTSSYNEQFF	TGTGCCAGTAGTATACTAGCGGGAGGTACAAGCTCCTACAATGAGCAGTTCTTC
-	-	TRBV5-1	TRBJ2-5	CASSFGFQETQYF	TGCGCCAGCAGCTTCGGGTTCCAAGAGACCCAGTACTTC
-	-	TRBV28	TRBJ2-2	CASSLWGTAPRTGELFF	TGTGCCAGCAGTTTATGGGGGACTGCCCCGAGGACCGGGGAGCTGTTTTTT
-	-	TRBV2	TRBJ1-4	CASILETSEKLFF	TGTGCCAGCATCTTGGAGACCAGTGAAAAACTGTTTTTT
-	-	TRBV30	TRBJ1-2	CAWSPSYGYTF	TGTGCCTGGAGTCCCAGCTATGGCTACACCTTC
-	TRBD2	TRBV7-8	TRBJ2-7	CASLDPGTSGRRISYEQYF	TGTGCCAGCCTCGATCCCGGGACTAGCGGGAGACGGATCTCCTACGAGCAGTACTTC
-	-	TRBV7-2	TRBJ2-5	CASSYDSQTQYF	TGTGCCAGCAGCTACGACAGCCAGACCCAGTACTTC
once	TRBD1	TRBV3-1/TRBV3-2	TRBJ2-4	CASSQGQGLGAKNIQYF	TGTGCCAGCAGCCAAGGACAGGGATTAGGGGCCAAAAACATTCAGTACTTC
-	TRBD2	TRBV5-1	TRBJ2-3	CASSLGVSGTTDTQYF	TGCGCCAGCAGCTTAGGCGTTAGCGGGACCACAGATACGCAGTATTTT
-	TRBD2	TRBV5-4	TRBJ2-4	CASSKTSGLAKNIQYF	TGTGCCAGCAGCAAAACTAGCGGTTTAGCCAAAAACATTCAGTACTTC